This T cell receptor beta chain derives from a study of cytomegalovirus exposure and HLA in healthy donors. This clone appeared a single time. Its specificity is unknown. The J segment lost 10 bases and the V segment lost 4 bases, leaving 8 bases of the junction unmatched. The CDR3 consists of 14 residues. The germline CDR1 and CDR2 sequences are SGDLS and YYNGEE. In the PCR, 60 Vbeta and 13 Jbeta primers were used. Sequenced by immunoSEQ multiplex PCR; TCRdb stores in-frame clones only, minus some. This table has roughly 240,000 clones, around 76% appearing once. Study conclusions and caveats: Altogether, around 160 TCR beta chains were recorded as cytomegalovirus-associated.

This receptor was taken from a woman between 40 and 55 years old in good health and CMV-seropositive. V gene TRBV9 combines with J gene TRBJ1-6; 7 bases line up with TRBD1. The sample taken for sequencing was PBMCs. In DNA, the CDR3 is TGTGCCAGCAGCCCCCACAGGGGTGGGTCACCCCTCCACTTT. Protein product: CASSPHRGGSPLHF. Filled out from reference TRBV9 and TRBJ1-6, the complete variable domain reads DSGVTQTPKHLITATGQRVTLRCSPRSGDLSVYWYQQSLDQGLQFLIQYYNGEERAKGNILERFSAQQFPDLHSELNLSSLELGDSALYFCASSPHRGGSPLHFGNGTRLTVT.